What follows are 13 T cell receptor beta chains derived from one specimen sequenced in a study of blood T cell repertoires in COVID-19. Using immunoSEQ multiplex PCR, the repertoire was profiled, and TCRdb retains in-frame clones only, with some absent. The top ten clones hold roughly 4% of a sample with roughly 100,000 clones, roughly 84% of them seen once. Sequencing was done on a sample of peripheral blood. The receptor source for this set is a human donor in a cohort sampled during active COVID-19.

This clone came up once. V usage is TRBV3-1 (or the pseudogene TRBV3-2) and J usage is TRBJ2-2; TRBD2 aligns across 7 bases. Germline V gene lookup returns CDR1 LGHDT and CDR2 YNNKEL (reference sequence). The CDR3 sequence is 15 residues long. V was pared by 4 bases and J by 6 bases, with 8 bases of the junction left unmatched. The CDR3 here is CASSLGGARAGELFF. The CDR3 DNA reads TGTGCCAGCAGCCTGGGAGGGGCGCGGGCCGGGGAGCTGTTTTTT.

A note on this clone: This same CDR3 is encoded by further DNA sequences in the sample. The chain uses TRBV18 and TRBJ1-4, with 9 bases identical to TRBD1. Germline CDR1 is KGHSH and CDR2 is LQKENI. V was clipped by 2 bases and J by 11 bases; unmatched bases: 0. The CDR3 spans 12 residues. As DNA, the CDR3 is TGTGCCAGCTCACCAGACAGGGGGAAACTGTTTTTT. Translation gives CASSPDRGKLFF.

The V gene is TRBV18, the J gene TRBJ2-7; the D gene is possibly TRBD2 (6 bases). CDR3 length: 14 residues. Germline CDR1 is KGHSH and CDR2 is LQKENI. Trimming stripped 3 bases from V and 5 bases from J, with 14 bases between. CDR3 residues: CASSPPTSTDEQYF. The CDR3 DNA reads as TGTGCCAGCTCACCTCCTACTAGCACCGACGAGCAGTACTTC.

V gene TRBV6-2 or TRBV6-3 combines with J gene TRBJ2-1, with 9 nucleotides matching TRBD2. Germline V gene data show CDR1 as MNHEY and CDR2 as SVGEGT. With V trimmed by 6 bases and J by 8 bases, 11 bases remained unmatched. This CDR3 is built from 15 residues. CDR3 bases: TGTGCCAGCAGCAACCCCGGACTAGCGATCCATGAGCAGTTCTTC. Translation: CASSNPGLAIHEQFF.

V is TRBV7-2 and J is TRBJ1-6; the match to TRBD1 covers 8 bases. The germline V gene has CDR1 SGHTA and CDR2 FQGNSA. The ends lost 6 bases at V and 4 bases at J; junction bases unmatched: 5. The CDR3 contains 15 residues. CDR3 bases: TGTGCCAGCAGTAATGACAGGGGTTATAATTCACCCCTCCACTTT. The encoded protein is CASSNDRGYNSPLHF.

The chain has TRBV2 and TRBJ1-3; TRBD1 matches at 7 bases. This CDR3 is 13 amino acids long. J gave up 4 bases and V 5 bases, and 2 bases lay outside the gene matches. Germline V gene data show CDR1 as SNHLY and CDR2 as FYNNEI. CDR3 residues: CASSWGQGNTIYF. CDR3 nucleotide sequence: TGTGCCAGCAGTTGGGGACAGGGAAACACCATATATTTT.

The gene calls are TRBV5-1 and TRBJ1-6; the D gene is possibly TRBD1 (6 bases). V lost 3 bases, J lost 2 bases, and 12 bases lay in between. CDR3 length: 16 residues. CDR1 is SGHRS, CDR2 YFSETQ, per germline. The CDR3 here is CASSSQGNAYNSPLHF. The CDR3 DNA is TGCGCCAGCAGCTCACAGGGCAATGCCTATAATTCACCCCTCCACTTT.

V and J are TRBV2 and TRBJ1-4; TRBD1 aligns across 10 bases. The V and J ends lost 3 bases and 7 bases, in that order; junction bases with no gene match: 2. The V gene's germline CDR1 is SNHLY and CDR2 FYNNEI. This CDR3 has 14 residues. In DNA form, the CDR3 reads TGTGCCAGCAGTGATGGGACAGGGGTTGAAAAACTGTTTTTT. It translates to CASSDGTGVEKLFF.

This clone has just one count. The genes are TRBV27 and TRBJ2-7; 7 nucleotides align to TRBD1. This CDR3 contains 12 residues. Germline V gives CDR1 MNHEY, CDR2 SMNVEV (reference sequence). Unmatched junction bases numbered 3, after V lost 4 bases and J lost 6 bases. CDR3 amino acids: CASSSTGLEQYF. CDR3 sequence (DNA): TGTGCCAGCAGTTCGACAGGGCTCGAGCAGTACTTC.

CDR3 protein: CASSDTTTGNTIYF. The CDR3 region has the DNA TGTGCCAGTAGTGACACCACCACTGGAAACACCATATATTTT. The rearrangement uses TRBV19 and TRBJ1-3; D gene uncertain. This CDR3 is 14 amino acids long. The V gene's germline CDR1 is LNHDA and CDR2 SQIVND (reference sequence). Trimming took 5 bases from V and 2 from J, leaving 10 bases between them.

V gene TRBV4-3 combines with J gene TRBJ2-2; TRBD2 matches at 10 bases. CDR1 is LGHNA, CDR2 YSLEER, per germline. The length of the CDR3 is 18 residues. The V and J ends lost 0 bases and 6 bases, in that order; junction bases with no gene match: 10. In DNA form, the CDR3 reads TGCGCCAGCAGCCAAGAGGGGCCGGGGGGACTAGCGCCCGGGGAGCTGTTTTTT. The encoded protein is CASSQEGPGGLAPGELFF.

This chain links TRBV6-5 with TRBJ1-3; D may be TRBD1 (5 bases). Germline V CDR1 and CDR2: MNHEY, SVGAGI. This CDR3 spans 16 amino acids. V gave up 3 bases and J gave up 4 bases, with 16 bases separating them. In DNA, the CDR3 is TGTGCCAGCAGTTATGGGGCGGGGGTTAAAGGAAACACCATATATTTT. Its protein product is CASSYGAGVKGNTIYF.

This rearrangement joins TRBV5-1 to TRBJ2-7; 9 nucleotides agree with TRBD1. This CDR3 is 14 amino acids long. Germline V gene lookup returns CDR1 SGHRS and CDR2 YFSETQ. J lost 6 bases, V lost 0 bases, and 4 bases had no gene match. In DNA, the CDR3 is TGCGCCAGCAGCTTGGTACAGGGGGCGGGCGAGCAGTACTTC. It is translated as CASSLVQGAGEQYF.